Detailed here is one T cell receptor beta chain. V gave up 3 bases and J gave up 0 bases; unmatched junction bases: 8. The CDR3 spans 18 residues. The germline V gene encodes CDR1 MNHNS and CDR2 SASEGT. Here immunoSEQ multiplex PCR was the method, and the copy in TCRdb shows in-frame clones only, minus some. The sample carries about 150,000 clones, about 77% recorded once. This entry is derived from a study of blood T cell repertoires in COVID-19. Study at large: Acute and convalescent COVID-19 specimens originated in the United States, Italy and Spain. The analysed material was cDNA or gDNA that came from T cells, B-cell-depleted T cells, or PBMCs.

The receptor was isolated from a man between 60 and 70 years old with acute or convalescent COVID-19. V is TRBV6-1 and J is TRBJ2-7; 13 bases align to TRBD2. Sequences were obtained from peripheral blood. The CDR3 nucleotides read TGTGCCAGCAGTGACGGACTAGCGGGAGCGCCCTCCTCCTACGAGCAGTACTTC. It yields the protein CASSDGLAGAPSSYEQYF.